This passage covers 30 T cell receptor beta chains from one sample sequenced in a study of T cell repertoires in cytomegalovirus infection. The antigens these receptors bind are not known. Each CDR3 protein gets one entry after TCRdb re-called the reads with MiXCR. The sample includes a few hundred thousand distinct CDR3 sequences, nearly 35% of them seen just once. The sample in question was cultured PBMCs, obtained from culture after CMV antigen stimulation. The receptors originated from a human donor in good health (CMV status not recorded). Some clones in this sample may be carry-over from other donors' samples.

The genes are TRBV7-9 and TRBJ2-5; TRBD2 might be the D (5 bases). This CDR3 region has 13 residues. Germline V gene sequence: CDR1 SEHNR, CDR2 FQNEAQ (reference sequence). The germline V and J ends were trimmed by 7 bases and 7 bases, with 16 bases remaining between them. DNA of the CDR3: TGTGCCAGCACCCGCCGGGGAACGGGGACCCAGTACTTC. Protein product: CASTRRGTGTQYF.

Only a few counts were recorded for this clonotype. The rearrangement joins TRBV9 to TRBJ2-1; 10 nucleotides match TRBD2. The V gene's germline CDR1 is SGDLS and CDR2 YYNGEE. The CDR3 loop spans 15 amino acids. V gave up 4 bases and J gave up 9 bases; unmatched junction bases: 10. CDR3 in DNA: TGTGCCAGCAGCCTCACTAGCGGGACGCGTCCTGAGCAGTTCTTC. Amino acids: CASSLTSGTRPEQFF.

This sequence joins TRBV10-3 and TRBJ1-1; 7 nucleotides match TRBD1. The germline gives CDR1 ENHRY, CDR2 SYGVKD. V dropped 3 bases and J dropped 5; count of bases not matched to a gene: 6. This CDR3 is built from 14 residues. CDR3 nucleotides: TGTGCCATCAGTGACCCGACAGGGAGAACTGAAGCTTTCTTT. Protein sequence: CAISDPTGRTEAFF.

This chain connects TRBV12-3 or TRBV12-4 to TRBJ2-1, with no clear D. CDR3 length: 13 amino acids. V gave up 5 bases and J gave up 9 bases, with 14 bases separating them. In DNA, the CDR3 is TGTGCCAGCAGTCTGCCGAAGACAATTGAGCAGTTCTTC. It is translated as CASSLPKTIEQFF.

This clonotype was detected many times. The chain has TRBV7-2 and TRBJ1-4; TRBD1 might be the D (6 bases). With 3 bases removed from V and 12 bases from J, the gap between germline ends came to 17 bases. Germline loops: CDR1 SGHTA, CDR2 FQGNSA. This CDR3 spans 14 amino acids. CDR3 in amino acids: CASSFGQGSGELFF. CDR3 nucleotides: TGTGCCAGCAGCTTCGGCCAGGGGTCAGGAGAACTGTTTTTT.

This clonotype was seen a handful of times. The CDR3 reads CASSLPGVNTEAFF. The CDR3 DNA follows: TGTGCCAGCAGCTTGCCAGGTGTGAACACTGAAGCTTTCTTT. The rearrangement joins TRBV7-9 to TRBJ1-1, with D unclear. Trimming removed 3 bases at V and 0 bases at J, with 8 bases between. The CDR3 runs to 14 residues. The germline gives CDR1 SEHNR, CDR2 FQNEAQ (reference sequence).

This clonotype was recorded only once. V and J are TRBV27 and TRBJ2-1; the match to TRBD1 covers 8 bases. Per the germline V gene, CDR1 is MNHEY and CDR2 is SMNVEV (reference sequence). J was trimmed by 6 bases and V by 6 bases; bases with no gene match: 13. The CDR3 extends over 16 amino acids. As DNA, the CDR3 is TGTGCCAGCAGCACTCACCGACAGGGGTCAAGCAATGAGCAGTTCTTC. Amino acids: CASSTHRQGSSNEQFF.

The V gene is TRBV27, the J gene TRBJ2-2; weak D call: TRBD1 (6 bases). Trimming pared 6 bases from V and 7 bases from J, leaving 12 bases between. The CDR3 covers 13 residues. CDR1 is MNHEY, CDR2 SMNVEV, per germline (reference sequence). CDR3 coding DNA: TGTGCCAGCAGGATACAGGGTATCGGGGAGCTGTTTTTT. It encodes CASRIQGIGELFF.

V usage is TRBV5-1 and J usage is TRBJ1-1; tentative D call: TRBD1 (6 bases). The V gene lost 1 base and the J gene lost 1 base, with 14 bases spanning the gap. The CDR3 extends over 16 amino acids. Per the germline V gene, CDR1 is SGHRS and CDR2 is YFSETQ. CDR3 amino acids: CASSLIASGENTEAFF. In nucleotides, the CDR3 is TGCGCCAGCAGCTTGATTGCGTCAGGGGAGAACACTGAAGCTTTCTTT. Full variable domain (remainder filled in from reference TRBV5-1 and TRBJ1-1): KAGVTQTPRYLIKTRGQQVTLSCSPISGHRSVSWYQQTPGQGLQFLFEYFSETQRNKGNFPGRFSGRQFSNSRSEMNVSTLELGDSALYLCASSLIASGENTEAFFGQGTRLTVV.

V usage is TRBV6-2 or TRBV6-3 and J usage is TRBJ2-1; possibly TRBD1 for D (5 bases). The CDR3 covers 15 residues. V lost 3 bases and J lost 4, with 13 bases in between. Germline assignment: CDR1 MNHEY and CDR2 SVGEGT. The CDR3 here is CASSYVAGNYNEQFF. In DNA form, the CDR3 reads TGTGCCAGCAGTTATGTGGCAGGGAATTACAATGAGCAGTTCTTC.

This chain uses TRBV2 with TRBJ2-7; 9 nucleotides align to TRBD2. Germline CDR1 SNHLY, CDR2 FYNNEI. V shed 7 bases and J 4 bases; nucleotides not matched to a gene: 8. CDR3 size: 14 residues. CDR3 sequence: CASTRLAEIYEQYF. DNA of the CDR3: TGTGCCAGCACCCGACTAGCGGAGATATACGAGCAGTACTTC.

This clonotype was counted a few times. The V and J genes are TRBV11-3 and TRBJ2-1; no clear D gene. CDR3 length: 17 amino acids. The V gene's germline CDR1 is SGHNT and CDR2 YENEEA. Trimming took 4 bases from V and 0 from J, leaving 16 bases between them. The CDR3 DNA reads as TGTGCCAGCAGCTCATCGGTCCCTTCGAGCTCCTACAATGAGCAGTTCTTC. Translation gives CASSSSVPSSSYNEQFF.

The genes are TRBV19 and TRBJ2-4; the D gene is possibly TRBD2 (6 bases). This CDR3 spans 14 amino acids. Germline V gene data show CDR1 as LNHDA and CDR2 as SQIVND (reference sequence). The V and J ends lost 5 bases and 6 bases respectively, with 14 bases between them. The CDR3 loop is CASSSTGSTNIQYF. The CDR3 DNA is TGTGCCAGTAGTTCCACCGGGAGCACAAACATTCAGTACTTC.

The chain uses TRBV6-2 or TRBV6-3 and TRBJ1-1; D may be TRBD1 (6 bases). Germline CDR1 MNHEY, CDR2 SVGEGT. V shed 4 bases and J shed 11 bases, with 14 bases lying between them. The CDR3 covers 12 residues. The CDR3 DNA follows: TGTGCCAGCAGTTTACAGGGCCCTCGCGCTTTCTTT. Amino acid sequence: CASSLQGPRAFF.

This clonotype was seen many times. The rearrangement joins TRBV28 to TRBJ2-6, with D maybe TRBD1 (5 bases). The CDR3 is 16 residues long. V lost 0 bases to trimming and J lost 4 bases, with 10 bases between them. Germline V gives CDR1 MDHEN, CDR2 SYDVKM. The DNA of the CDR3 is TGTGCCAGCAGTTTATGGCAGGGTTCGGGGGCCAACGTCCTGACTTTC. This codes for CASSLWQGSGANVLTF.

This clonotype was found a few times. This chain joins TRBV7-9 and TRBJ2-3; D call uncertain. Trimming stripped 5 bases from V and 2 bases from J, with 17 bases between. CDR3 length: 16 residues. Germline V CDR1 and CDR2: SEHNR, FQNEAQ (reference sequence). The CDR3 DNA follows: TGTGCCAGCAGCCCATCCGGGCCGGGCGACACAGATACGCAGTATTTT. This gives the protein CASSPSGPGDTDTQYF.

The chain uses TRBV2 and TRBJ2-7; unclear D gene. V was clipped by 6 bases and J by 2 bases, with 17 bases between them. The germline CDR1 and CDR2 sequences are SNHLY and FYNNEI. The CDR3 is made up of 15 amino acids. The CDR3 reads CASREALMAAYEQYV. CDR3 nucleotides: TGTGCCAGCAGAGAGGCACTTATGGCTGCCTACGAGCAGTACGTC.

CDR3 DNA: TGTGCCAGCACCGGACGGAGCTATAATTCACCCCTCCACTTT. Protein product: CASTGRSYNSPLHF. This chain links TRBV28 with TRBJ1-6; D gene unclear. Deletions cut 7 bases from V and 3 bases from J, with 10 bases between. This CDR3 contains 14 residues. Per the germline V gene, CDR1 is MDHEN and CDR2 is SYDVKM. The full variable domain, rest sourced from reference TRBV28 and TRBJ1-6, is DVKVTQSSRYLVKRTGEKVFLECVQDMDHENMFWYRQDPGLGLRLIYFSYDVKMKEKGDIPEGYSVSREKKERFSLILESASTNQTSMYLCASTGRSYNSPLHFGNGTRLTVT.

The chain links TRBV7-9 to TRBJ1-2; D not certain. The germline V gene has CDR1 SEHNR and CDR2 FQNEAQ (reference sequence). The CDR3 has 14 amino acids. V was shortened by 5 bases and J by 4 bases, with 14 bases between the two germline ends. Here the CDR3 reads CASSPDRRSYGYTF. In DNA form, the CDR3 reads TGTGCCAGCAGCCCAGATAGAAGGAGCTATGGCTACACCTTC. Using reference TRBV7-9 and TRBJ1-2 for the parts outside the CDR3, the full variable domain is DTGVSQNPRHKITKRGQNVTFRCDPISEHNRLYWYRQTLGQGPEFLTYFQNEAQLEKSRLLSDRFSAERPKGSFSTLEIQRTEQGDSAMYLCASSPDRRSYGYTFGSGTRLTVV.

V is TRBV27 and J is TRBJ2-6; the D gene is possibly TRBD2 (5 bases). Per germline, CDR1 MNHEY and CDR2 SMNVEV (reference sequence). Trimming took 7 bases from V and 1 from J, leaving 11 bases between them. The CDR3 has 15 amino acids. The CDR3 DNA sequence: TGTGCCAGCACACTAGGTCCGTCTGGGGCCAACGTCCTGACTTTC. Its translation is CASTLGPSGANVLTF.

This clonotype was counted only a few times. The rearrangement uses TRBV6-5 and TRBJ2-1, with D possibly matching TRBD2 (5 bases). The CDR3 loop spans 13 amino acids. The V gene's germline CDR1 is MNHEY and CDR2 SVGAGI. The germline V and J ends were trimmed by 7 bases and 9 bases, with 16 bases remaining between them. This CDR3 is CASKERSGGEQFF. As DNA, the CDR3 is TGTGCCAGCAAAGAGAGGAGCGGAGGTGAGCAGTTCTTC.

This clonotype was found a few times. This chain joins TRBV29-1 and TRBJ1-1; maybe TRBD1 (6 bases). The CDR3 totals 14 residues. Trimming removed 4 bases at V and 2 bases at J, with 14 bases between. Germline CDR1 is SQVTM and CDR2 is ANQGSEA. CDR3 DNA: TGCAGCGTTGTCCGGGACAAAGTAAACACTGAAGCTTTCTTT. This codes for CSVVRDKVNTEAFF. Based on the CDR3 plus reference TRBV29-1 and TRBJ1-1, the full variable domain is SAVISQKPSRDICQRGTSLTIQCQVDSQVTMMFWYRQQPGQSLTLIATANQGSEATYESGFVIDKFPISRPNLTFSTLTVSNMSPEDSSIYLCSVVRDKVNTEAFFGQGTRLTVV.

The V gene is TRBV6-2 or TRBV6-3, the J gene TRBJ2-7, with 8 bases that match TRBD1. Germline values: CDR1 MNHEY, CDR2 SVGEGT. CDR3 length equals 14 residues. The junction had 6 bases not matched to a gene; V was cut back by 5 bases and J by 3 bases. CDR3: CASSAQGQDYEQYV. DNA for the CDR3: TGTGCCAGCAGTGCACAGGGACAGGACTACGAGCAGTACGTC.

This clonotype was detected a few times. The rearrangement joins TRBV25-1 to TRBJ1-2; perhaps TRBD1 as D (5 bases). Germline CDR1 is MGHDK and CDR2 is SYGVNS. V was pared by 6 bases and J by 3 bases, with 20 bases between. The CDR3 contains 16 residues. The CDR3 nucleotides read TGTGCCAGCAGGATGGTATCCAGGGTAGCCGACTATGGCTACACCTTC. This encodes CASRMVSRVADYGYTF.

V and J are TRBV28 and TRBJ2-7; the match to TRBD1 covers 9 bases. CDR1 MDHEN and CDR2 SYDVKM come from the germline V gene. The CDR3 consists of 14 residues. The ends lost 6 bases at V and 6 bases at J; junction bases unmatched: 9. The CDR3 reads CASRTQGAIREQYF. In DNA form, the CDR3 reads TGTGCCAGCAGGACACAGGGGGCGATTCGCGAGCAGTACTTC.

By share, this clonotype counts as medium-sized. J is TRBJ1-3 and V is TRBV7-2, with D possibly matching TRBD1 (6 bases). Germline values: CDR1 SGHTA, CDR2 FQGNSA. The CDR3 has 14 residues. V was clipped by 8 bases and J by 4 bases, with 15 bases between them. CDR3 bases: TGTGCCAGCGGAACAGGGATGTCCGGAAACACCATATATTTT. This encodes CASGTGMSGNTIYF.

This chain joins TRBV27 and TRBJ2-5; either TRBD1 or TRBD2 may fit D (5 bases each). V was shortened by 8 bases and J by 2 bases, with 15 bases between the two germline ends. The CDR3 consists of 14 residues. Germline values: CDR1 MNHEY, CDR2 SMNVEV (reference sequence). The CDR3 coding sequence is TGTGCCAGCTGGAGTGGGGGTATTCAAGAGACCCAGTACTTC. Translated: CASWSGGIQETQYF.

The rearrangement joins TRBV7-2 to TRBJ1-1; TRBD1 matches at 9 bases. After removal of 5 bases from V and 4 bases from J, the junction contained 5 bases not matched to a gene. This CDR3 region has 14 residues. Germline CDR1 SGHTA, CDR2 FQGNSA. The CDR3 spells CASSVQQGATEAFF. In nucleotides, the CDR3 is TGTGCCAGCAGCGTACAACAGGGGGCCACTGAAGCTTTCTTT. Using reference TRBV7-2 and TRBJ1-1 for the parts outside the CDR3, the full variable domain is GAGVSQSPSNKVTEKGKDVELRCDPISGHTALYWYRQSLGQGLEFLIYFQGNSAPDKSGLPSDRFSAERTGGSVSTLTIQRTQQEDSAVYLCASSVQQGATEAFFGQGTRLTVV.

The gene calls are TRBV6-5 and TRBJ2-7, with TRBD2 identical over 10 bases. Germline lookup yields CDR1 MNHEY and CDR2 SVGAGI. V lost 0 bases to trimming and J lost 5 bases; unmatched junction nucleotides: 10. The CDR3 runs to 17 residues. In DNA, the CDR3 is TGTGCCAGCAGTTACTCACGCAGCGGGAGGGCCAGAAACGAGCAGTACTTC. It yields the protein CASSYSRSGRARNEQYF.

The sample holds a few counts of this clonotype. The chain has TRBV7-2 and TRBJ2-7; no reliable D call. V was trimmed by 1 base and J by 0 bases, leaving 7 bases between them. Germline V CDR1 and CDR2: SGHTA, FQGNSA. The length of the CDR3 is 14 residues. DNA of the CDR3: TGTGCCAGCAGCTTAGGTCAGATCTCCTACGAGCAGTACTTC. Amino acids: CASSLGQISYEQYF.